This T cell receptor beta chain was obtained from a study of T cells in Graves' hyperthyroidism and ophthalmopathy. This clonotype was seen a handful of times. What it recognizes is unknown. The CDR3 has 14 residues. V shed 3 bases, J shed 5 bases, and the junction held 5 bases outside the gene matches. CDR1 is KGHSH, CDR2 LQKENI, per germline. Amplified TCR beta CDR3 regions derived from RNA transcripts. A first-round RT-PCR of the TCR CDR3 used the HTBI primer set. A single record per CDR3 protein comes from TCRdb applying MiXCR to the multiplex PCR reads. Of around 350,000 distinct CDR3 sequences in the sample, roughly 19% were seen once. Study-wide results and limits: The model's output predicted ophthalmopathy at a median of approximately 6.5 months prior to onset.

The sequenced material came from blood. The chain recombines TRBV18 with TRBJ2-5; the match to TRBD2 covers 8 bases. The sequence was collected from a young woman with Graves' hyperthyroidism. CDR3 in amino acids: CASSPGLELETQYF. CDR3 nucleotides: TGTGCCAGCTCACCGGGACTAGAGTTGGAGACCCAGTACTTC.